The rows below give T cell receptor beta chains drawn from one sample of a study of cytomegalovirus exposure and HLA in healthy donors. Clones were read by immunoSEQ multiplex PCR, and TCRdb kept only the in-frame ones, dropping some. The table has tens of thousands of clones, roughly 75% seen once; the top ten hold 2.2%. The sequenced sample consisted of PBMCs. Receptors were obtained from a man in his forties in good health and CMV-seronegative. The CDR3 runs from the conserved cysteine through the conserved F or W. Each record gives: clone size, V gene, J gene, D gene, CDR3 DNA, CDR3 protein. The D gene is left open where the match is weak. The size of a clone is reported for some rows only, either as once, few or many, or as a class for expanded clones.

-	TRBV5-6	TRBJ2-3	TRBD2	TGTGCCAGCAGCCTGGCCTTAAGCGGGGGAATGAGCACAGATACGCAGTATTTT	CASSLALSGGMSTDTQYF
-	TRBV5-1	TRBJ1-2	-	TGCGCCAGCAGCGTGGCCCAAAGGGAGGGCTACACCTTC	CASSVAQREGYTF
-	TRBV25-1	TRBJ1-6	TRBD1	TGTGCCAGCAGTGTAACCGGGACAGGGGGTTCACCCCTCCACTTT	CASSVTGTGGSPLHF
-	TRBV28	TRBJ2-3	-	TGTGCCAGCAGTCGGCCAGAGGGCACAGATACGCAGTATTTT	CASSRPEGTDTQYF
few	TRBV19	TRBJ2-6	-	TGTGCCAGTAGACTCCCCCAAATCACAGTATCTGGGGCCAACGTCCTGACTTTC	CASRLPQITVSGANVLTF
few	TRBV5-6	TRBJ2-7	-	TGTGCCAGCAGCTGGGAATTACGGGAACCCACCAACGAGCAGTACTTC	CASSWELREPTNEQYF
-	TRBV4-1	TRBJ1-2	-	TGCGCCAGCAGCGACCGGGAGGCGCAATATGGCTACACCTTC	CASSDREAQYGYTF
once	TRBV7-8	TRBJ1-6	-	TGTGCCAGCAGCTTAGACCAGGGGATTAATTCACCCCTCCACTTT	CASSLDQGINSPLHF
-	TRBV18	TRBJ1-2	TRBD1	TGTGCCAGCTCAACGTTGGGACAGGGGGACGGCTACACCTTC	CASSTLGQGDGYTF
-	TRBV27	TRBJ2-2	TRBD2	TGTGCCAGCAGTTTTCGACTAGCGGCGGGTGCCACCGGGGAGCTGTTTTTT	CASSFRLAAGATGELFF
-	TRBV11-2	TRBJ2-4	-	TGTGCCAGCAGCTTTACGGGGGACATTCAGTACTTC	CASSFTGDIQYF
-	TRBV2	TRBJ1-1	TRBD1	TGTGCCAGCAGTGTAGACCAGGGGGCAACTGAAGCTTTCTTT	CASSVDQGATEAFF
-	TRBV9	TRBJ2-7	-	TGTGCCAGCAGCGGCCCCAGGTTCCACGAGCAGTACTTC	CASSGPRFHEQYF
once	TRBV16	TRBJ1-1	-	TGTGCCAGCAGCCAATGGGGCCAGGGGCAGGCTGAAGCTTTCTTT	CASSQWGQGQAEAFF
-	TRBV27	TRBJ2-7	-	TGTGCCAGCAGTTCGACAGTTACCTACGAGCAGTACTTC	CASSSTVTYEQYF
-	TRBV6-4	TRBJ1-2	-	TGTGCCAGCGGCGACAGATCTCGGGGCTACACCTTC	CASGDRSRGYTF
-	TRBV4-1	TRBJ1-1	-	TGCGCCAGCAGCCAGATAGAAAGGGGAATCACTGAAGCTTTCTTT	CASSQIERGITEAFF
-	TRBV2	TRBJ2-7	-	TGTGCCAGCACCCGGGATGACTACGAGCAGTACTTC	CASTRDDYEQYF
-	TRBV7-2	TRBJ1-2	TRBD1	TGTGCCAGCAGCTTAGACCAGGGGGCGGATGGCTACACCTTC	CASSLDQGADGYTF
few	TRBV6-4	TRBJ2-1	TRBD2	TGTGCCAGCAGTGAGGGGACTAGCGGGTTTGAGCAGTTCTTC	CASSEGTSGFEQFF
few	TRBV5-6	TRBJ2-6	-	TGTGCCAGCGTCCTCAGGGCTTCTGGGGCCAACGTCCTGACTTTC	CASVLRASGANVLTF
-	TRBV10-3	TRBJ2-7	-	TGTGCCATCAGGGACAGCTCCTACGAGCAGTACTTC	CAIRDSSYEQYF
-	TRBV29-1	TRBJ1-1	-	TGCAGCGTTAATCGGGAGGTGAGGACTGAAGCTTTCTTT	CSVNREVRTEAFF
once	TRBV10-3	TRBJ1-6	-	TGTGCCATCAGTGAGCCGCGGGGGGAACTTAATTCACCCCTCCACTTT	CAISEPRGELNSPLHF
-	TRBV2	TRBJ2-2	TRBD1	TGTGCCAGCAGACAGGGGGCCGGGGAGCTGTTTTTT	CASRQGAGELFF
-	TRBV7-2	TRBJ1-4	-	TGTGCCAGCAGCTCACAGGGTTGGGATGAAAAACTGTTTTTT	CASSSQGWDEKLFF
-	TRBV5-1	TRBJ1-1	-	TGCGCCAGCAGCTTCGGAAGCAACAGGAACACTGAAGCTTTCTTT	CASSFGSNRNTEAFF
-	TRBV30	TRBJ2-1	TRBD1	TGTGCCTGGAGTGTCGGGACAGGGGTACTCGAGCAGTTCTTC	CAWSVGTGVLEQFF
-	TRBV13	TRBJ1-2	TRBD1	TGTGCCAGCAGCCAATGGACAGGGAACTATGGCTACACCTTC	CASSQWTGNYGYTF
-	TRBV28	TRBJ2-4	-	TGTGCCAGCAGTTTATTAGGGGCCCCCGATGGTCAGTACTTC	CASSLLGAPDGQYF
-	TRBV7-9	TRBJ2-1	-	TGTGCCAGCAGCTACCCCAGGGTCGGGGGCAATGAGCAGTTCTTC	CASSYPRVGGNEQFF
-	TRBV27	TRBJ2-7	-	TGTGCCAGCAGTTGGGGCAGGGCCTCCTACGAGCAGTACTTC	CASSWGRASYEQYF
-	TRBV29-1	TRBJ1-2	-	TGCAGCGTTGTATTGCCAGGTAGTTTTGGCTACACCTTC	CSVVLPGSFGYTF
once	TRBV10-3	TRBJ2-2	TRBD2	TGTGCCATCCCTGGGGGGGAGAACACCGGGGAGCTGTTTTTT	CAIPGGENTGELFF
-	TRBV9	TRBJ1-4	-	TGTGCCAGCAGCTTAGGAGTCAATGAAAAACTGTTTTTT	CASSLGVNEKLFF
-	TRBV5-1	TRBJ1-5	-	TGCGCCAGCAGCCTAGACGGACAGAGCAATCAGCCCCAGCATTTT	CASSLDGQSNQPQHF
-	TRBV7-8	TRBJ1-2	-	TGTGCCAGCAGCCCAAGGCAGGTTGTGGGTGATGGCTACACCTTC	CASSPRQVVGDGYTF
-	TRBV11-2	TRBJ1-3	-	TGTGCCAGCAGCTTATACAATGGAAACACCATATATTTT	CASSLYNGNTIYF
-	TRBV28	TRBJ1-5	-	TGTGCCAGCAGTTTGGCCAATCAACCCCAGCATTTT	CASSLANQPQHF
-	TRBV7-7	TRBJ2-1	TRBD2	TGTGCTAGCAGCAACAGACTAGCGGGAGCCTTATACAATGAGCAGTTCTTC	CASSNRLAGALYNEQFF
-	TRBV27	TRBJ2-2	TRBD2	TGTGCCAGCAGTTTAATGGGTACTAGCGGGAGTATATCCGGGGAGCTGTTTTTT	CASSLMGTSGSISGELFF
-	TRBV9	TRBJ2-2	TRBD2	TGTGCCAGCAGCGTAGAGGGGACTACTAACACCGGGGAGCTGTTTTTT	CASSVEGTTNTGELFF
-	TRBV6-5	TRBJ2-1	TRBD1	TGTGCCAGCAGTTTAATCAGGGGGTACTACAATGAGCAGTTCTTC	CASSLIRGYYNEQFF
-	TRBV7-9	TRBJ2-2	-	TGTGCCAGCAGCGGCCCAGCCGGGGAGCTGTTTTTT	CASSGPAGELFF
-	TRBV4-1	TRBJ2-2	-	TGCGCCAGCAGCCAAGAGGGCTCGCTGTTCGGGGAGCTGTTTTTT	CASSQEGSLFGELFF